This section outlines one T cell receptor (beta chain) sequence together with its context. This entry belongs to a study of CD8 T cells in Susac syndrome. Random hexamers were used to reverse transcribe roughly 0.45 to 1 ug of RNA. One entry per CDR3 protein results from TCRdb running MiXCR on the immunoSEQ multiplex PCR reads. The repertoire has 95,000 to 150,000 distinct CDR3 sequences, approximately 96% of them found once; the top ten carry less than 0.15%. The CDR3 length is 14 residues. Trimming at V came to 5 bases and at J to 7 bases, leaving 3 bases not matched to a gene. The J gene is TRBJ2-1, the V gene TRBV12-3 or TRBV12-4; 12 positions agree with TRBD2. The source material was CD4+ T cells from PBMCs. The origin of this receptor is a human donor with Susac syndrome. The CDR3 coding sequence is TGTGCCAGCAGTGCGACTAGCGGGAGTAATGAGCAGTTCTTC. Translating gives CASSATSGSNEQFF.